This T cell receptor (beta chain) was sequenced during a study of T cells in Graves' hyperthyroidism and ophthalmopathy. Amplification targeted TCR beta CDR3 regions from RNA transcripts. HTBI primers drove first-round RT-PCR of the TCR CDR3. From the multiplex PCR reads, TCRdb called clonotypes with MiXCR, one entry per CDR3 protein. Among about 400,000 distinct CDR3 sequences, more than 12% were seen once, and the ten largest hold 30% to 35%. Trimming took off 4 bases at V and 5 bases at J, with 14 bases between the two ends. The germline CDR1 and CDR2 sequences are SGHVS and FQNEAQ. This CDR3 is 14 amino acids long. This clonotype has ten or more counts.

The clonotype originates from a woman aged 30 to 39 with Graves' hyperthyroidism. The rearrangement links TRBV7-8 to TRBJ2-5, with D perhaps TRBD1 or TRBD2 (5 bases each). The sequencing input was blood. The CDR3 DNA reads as TGTGCCAGCAGCTCCGGGGCGGGTGCGGAGACCCAGTACTTC. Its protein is CASSSGAGAETQYF. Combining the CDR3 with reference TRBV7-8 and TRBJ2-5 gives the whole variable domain GAGVSQSPRYKVAKRGQDVALRCDPISGHVSLFWYQQALGQGPEFLTYFQNEAQLDKSGLPSDRFFAERPEGSVSTLKIQRTQQEDSAVYLCASSSGAGAETQYFGPGTRLLVL.